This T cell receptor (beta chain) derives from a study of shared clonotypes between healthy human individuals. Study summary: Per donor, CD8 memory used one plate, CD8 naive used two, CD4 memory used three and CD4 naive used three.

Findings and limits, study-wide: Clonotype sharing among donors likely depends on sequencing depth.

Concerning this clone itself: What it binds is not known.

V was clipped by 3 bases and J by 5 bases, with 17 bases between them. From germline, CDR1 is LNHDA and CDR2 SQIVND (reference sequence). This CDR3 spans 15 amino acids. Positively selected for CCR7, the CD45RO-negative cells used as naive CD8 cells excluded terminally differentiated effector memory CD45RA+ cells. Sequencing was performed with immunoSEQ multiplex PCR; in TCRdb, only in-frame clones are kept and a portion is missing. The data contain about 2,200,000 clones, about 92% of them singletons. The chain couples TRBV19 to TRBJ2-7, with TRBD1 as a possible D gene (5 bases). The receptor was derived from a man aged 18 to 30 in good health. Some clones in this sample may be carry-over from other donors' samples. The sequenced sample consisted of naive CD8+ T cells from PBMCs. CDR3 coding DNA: TGTGCCAGTAGTATTTTCGGCAGGGCGGTCCACGAGCAGTACTTC. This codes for CASSIFGRAVHEQYF.